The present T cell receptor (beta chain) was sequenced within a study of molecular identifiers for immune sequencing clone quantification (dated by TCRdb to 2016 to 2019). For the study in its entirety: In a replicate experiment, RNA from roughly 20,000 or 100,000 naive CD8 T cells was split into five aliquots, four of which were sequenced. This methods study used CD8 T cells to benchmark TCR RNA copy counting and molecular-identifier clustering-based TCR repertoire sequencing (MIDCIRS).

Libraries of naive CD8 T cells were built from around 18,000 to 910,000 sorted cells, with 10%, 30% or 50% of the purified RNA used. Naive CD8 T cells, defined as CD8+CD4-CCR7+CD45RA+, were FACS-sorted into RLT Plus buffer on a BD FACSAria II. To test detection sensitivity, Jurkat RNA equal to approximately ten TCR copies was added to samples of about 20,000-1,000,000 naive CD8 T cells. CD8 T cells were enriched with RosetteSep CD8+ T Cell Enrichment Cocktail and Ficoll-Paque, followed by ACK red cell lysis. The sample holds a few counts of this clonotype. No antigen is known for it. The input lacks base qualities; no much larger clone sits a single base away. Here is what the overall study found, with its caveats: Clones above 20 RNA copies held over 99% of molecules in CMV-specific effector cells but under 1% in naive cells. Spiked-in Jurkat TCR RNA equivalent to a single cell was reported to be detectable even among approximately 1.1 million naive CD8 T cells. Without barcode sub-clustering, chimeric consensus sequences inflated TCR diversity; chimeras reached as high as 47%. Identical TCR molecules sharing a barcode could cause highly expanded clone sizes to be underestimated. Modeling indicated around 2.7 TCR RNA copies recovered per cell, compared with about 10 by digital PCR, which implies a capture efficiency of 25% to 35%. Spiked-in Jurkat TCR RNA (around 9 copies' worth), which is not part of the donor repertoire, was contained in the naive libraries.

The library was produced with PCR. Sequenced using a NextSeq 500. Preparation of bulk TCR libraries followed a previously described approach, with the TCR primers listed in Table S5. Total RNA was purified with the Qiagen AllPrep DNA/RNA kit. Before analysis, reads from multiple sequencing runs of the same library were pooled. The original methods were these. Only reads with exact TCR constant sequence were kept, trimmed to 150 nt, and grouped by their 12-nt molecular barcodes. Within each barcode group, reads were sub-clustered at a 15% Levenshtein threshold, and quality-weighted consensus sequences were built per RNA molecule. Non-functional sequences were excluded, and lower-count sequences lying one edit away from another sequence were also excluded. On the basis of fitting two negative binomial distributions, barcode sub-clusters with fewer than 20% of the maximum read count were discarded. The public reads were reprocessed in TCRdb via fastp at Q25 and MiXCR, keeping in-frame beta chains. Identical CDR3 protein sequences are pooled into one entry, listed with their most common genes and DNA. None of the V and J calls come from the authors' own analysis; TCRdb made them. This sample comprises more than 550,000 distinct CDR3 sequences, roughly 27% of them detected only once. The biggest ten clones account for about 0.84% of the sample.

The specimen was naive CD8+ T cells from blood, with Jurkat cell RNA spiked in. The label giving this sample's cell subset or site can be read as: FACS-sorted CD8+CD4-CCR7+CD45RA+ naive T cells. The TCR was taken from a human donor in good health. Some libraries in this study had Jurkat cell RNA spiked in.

Here the CDR3 is given as CASSLKEGQYEQYF. The DNA sequence follows: TGTGCCAGCAGTTTAAAAGAGGGACAATACGAGCAGTACTTC. The V and J genes are TRBV12-3 or TRBV12-4 and TRBJ2-7; TRBD1 is possibly the D segment (6 matching bases). Spanning cysteine to phenylalanine, the CDR3 consists of 14 amino acids. CDR3 DNA only is kept here, 42 bases in frame from base 1. Trimming at the junction amounts to 2 bases on V and 4 bases on J, and the germline ends lie 12 bases apart.